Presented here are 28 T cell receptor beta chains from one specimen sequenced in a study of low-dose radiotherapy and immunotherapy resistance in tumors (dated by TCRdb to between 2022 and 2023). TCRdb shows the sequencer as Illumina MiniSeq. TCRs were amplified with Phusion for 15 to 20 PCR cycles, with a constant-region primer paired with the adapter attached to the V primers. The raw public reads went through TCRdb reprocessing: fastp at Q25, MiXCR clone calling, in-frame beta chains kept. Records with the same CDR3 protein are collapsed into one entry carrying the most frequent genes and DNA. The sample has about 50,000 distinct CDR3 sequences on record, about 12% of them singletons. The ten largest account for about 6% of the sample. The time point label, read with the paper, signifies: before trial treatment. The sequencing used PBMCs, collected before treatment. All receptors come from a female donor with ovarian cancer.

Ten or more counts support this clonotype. The CDR3 DNA is TGTGCCAGCAGTGATGGGTCAGGGTTGGGGTACAATGAGCAGTTCTTC. Translating it yields CASSDGSGLGYNEQFF. This chain joins TRBV2 and TRBJ2-1; perhaps TRBD1 as D (5 bases). CDR1 and CDR2 from the germline V gene are SNHLY and FYNNEI. CDR3 size: 16 residues. V gave up 3 bases and J gave up 4 bases, with 16 bases separating them.

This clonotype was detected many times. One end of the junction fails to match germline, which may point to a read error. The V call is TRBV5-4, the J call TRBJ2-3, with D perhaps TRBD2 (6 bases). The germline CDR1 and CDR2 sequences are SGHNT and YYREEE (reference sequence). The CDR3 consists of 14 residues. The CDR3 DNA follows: TGCGCCAGCAGCTTCGGGGGTAGCACAGATACGCAGTATTTT. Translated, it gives CASSFGGSTDTQYF.

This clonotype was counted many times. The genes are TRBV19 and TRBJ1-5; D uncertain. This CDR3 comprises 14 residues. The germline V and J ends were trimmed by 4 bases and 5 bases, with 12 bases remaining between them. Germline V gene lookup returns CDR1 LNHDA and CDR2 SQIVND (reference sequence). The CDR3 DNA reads TGTGCCAGTAGTAATTCCCCCAGAGATCAGCCCCAGCATTTT. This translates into CASSNSPRDQPQHF.

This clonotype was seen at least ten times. CDR3 nucleotide sequence: TGCAGTGCTAGAAAACAGGGTCGGGAGACCCAGTACTTC. This gives the protein CSARKQGRETQYF. The chain couples TRBV20-1 to TRBJ2-5; perhaps TRBD1 as D (6 bases). This CDR3 has 13 residues. Looked up from germline, CDR1 is DFQATT and CDR2 is SNEGSKA (reference sequence). The V and J ends lost 2 bases and 5 bases respectively, with 12 bases between them.

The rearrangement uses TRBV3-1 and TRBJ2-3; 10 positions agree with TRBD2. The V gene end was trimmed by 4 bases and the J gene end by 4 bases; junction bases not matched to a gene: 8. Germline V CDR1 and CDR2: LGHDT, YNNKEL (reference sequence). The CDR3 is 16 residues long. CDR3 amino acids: CASSPTSGGGADTQYF. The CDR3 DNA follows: TGTGCCAGCAGCCCGACCAGCGGGGGGGGGGCAGATACGCAGTATTTT.

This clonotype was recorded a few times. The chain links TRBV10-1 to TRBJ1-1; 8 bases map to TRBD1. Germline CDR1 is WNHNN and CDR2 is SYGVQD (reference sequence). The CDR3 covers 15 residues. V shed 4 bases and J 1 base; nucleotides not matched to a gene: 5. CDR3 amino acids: CASSAQDRGNTEAFF. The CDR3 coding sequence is TGCGCCAGCAGTGCTCAAGACAGGGGGAACACTGAAGCTTTCTTT.

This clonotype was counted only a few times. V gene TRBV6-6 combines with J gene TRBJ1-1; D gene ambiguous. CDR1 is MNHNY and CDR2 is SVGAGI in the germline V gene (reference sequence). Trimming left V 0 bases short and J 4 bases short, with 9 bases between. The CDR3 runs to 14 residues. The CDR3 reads CASSYSGGSTEAFF. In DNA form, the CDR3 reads TGTGCCAGCAGTTACTCCGGCGGGAGCACTGAAGCTTTCTTT.

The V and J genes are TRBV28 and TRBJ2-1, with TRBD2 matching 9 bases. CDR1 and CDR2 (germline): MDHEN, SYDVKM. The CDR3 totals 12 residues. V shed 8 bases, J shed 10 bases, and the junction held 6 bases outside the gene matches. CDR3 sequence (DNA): TGTGCCAGCGGCGGGAGGGCCAGCGAGCAGTTCTTC. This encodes CASGGRASEQFF.

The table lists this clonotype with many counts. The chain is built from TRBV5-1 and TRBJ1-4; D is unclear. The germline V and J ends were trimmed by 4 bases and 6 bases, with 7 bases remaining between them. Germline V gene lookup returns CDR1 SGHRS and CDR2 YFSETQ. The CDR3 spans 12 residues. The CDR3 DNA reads TGCGCCAGCAGCGATGGTTATGAAAAACTGTTTTTT. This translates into CASSDGYEKLFF.

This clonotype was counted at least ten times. In DNA, the CDR3 is TGTGCCAGCAGTGGGGGCGGACCGCTCTACAATGAGCAGTTCTTC. It specifies CASSGGGPLYNEQFF. The V gene is TRBV28, the J gene TRBJ2-1; weak D call: TRBD1 (6 bases). Germline CDR1 MDHEN, CDR2 SYDVKM. V lost 5 bases and J lost 3, with 14 bases in between. The CDR3 spans 15 residues.

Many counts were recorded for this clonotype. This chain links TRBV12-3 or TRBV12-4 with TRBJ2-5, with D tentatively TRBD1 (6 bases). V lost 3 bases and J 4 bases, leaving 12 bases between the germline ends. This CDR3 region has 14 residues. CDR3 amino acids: CASSLVDRRETQYF. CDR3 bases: TGTGCCAGCAGTTTGGTCGACAGGCGAGAGACCCAGTACTTC.

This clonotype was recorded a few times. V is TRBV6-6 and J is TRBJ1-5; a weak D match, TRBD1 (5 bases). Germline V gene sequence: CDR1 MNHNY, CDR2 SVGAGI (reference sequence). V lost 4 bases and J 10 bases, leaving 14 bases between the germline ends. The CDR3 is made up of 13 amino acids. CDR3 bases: TGTGCCAGCAGTTTCAGAGGGGAACACCCCCAGCATTTT. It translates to CASSFRGEHPQHF.

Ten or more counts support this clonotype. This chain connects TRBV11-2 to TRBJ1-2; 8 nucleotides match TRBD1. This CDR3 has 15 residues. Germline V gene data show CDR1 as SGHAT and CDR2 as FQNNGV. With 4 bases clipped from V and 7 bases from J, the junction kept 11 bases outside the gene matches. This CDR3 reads CASSSRTGTTAGYTF. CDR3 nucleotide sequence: TGTGCCAGCAGCTCGCGGACAGGGACTACAGCTGGCTACACCTTC.

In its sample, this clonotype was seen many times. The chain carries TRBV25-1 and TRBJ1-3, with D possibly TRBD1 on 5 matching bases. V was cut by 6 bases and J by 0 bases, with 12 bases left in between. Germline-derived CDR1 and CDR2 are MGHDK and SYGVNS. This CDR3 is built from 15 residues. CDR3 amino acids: CASSDPGGSGNTIYF. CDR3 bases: TGTGCCAGCAGCGACCCCGGGGGCTCTGGAAACACCATATATTTT.

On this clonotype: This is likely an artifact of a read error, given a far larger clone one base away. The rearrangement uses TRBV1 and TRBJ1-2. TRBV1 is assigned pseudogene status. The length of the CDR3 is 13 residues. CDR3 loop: CASSQDRNRDYTF. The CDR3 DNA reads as TGCGCCAGCAGCCAAGATAGGAATCGAGACTACACCTTC.

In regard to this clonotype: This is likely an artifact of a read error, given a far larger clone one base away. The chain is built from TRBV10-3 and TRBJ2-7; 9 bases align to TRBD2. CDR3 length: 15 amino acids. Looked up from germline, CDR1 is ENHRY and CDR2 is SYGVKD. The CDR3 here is CASSGASGVSYEQYF. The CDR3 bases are TGTGCCAGCAGTGGAGCTAGCGGGGTCTCATACGAGCAGTACTTC.

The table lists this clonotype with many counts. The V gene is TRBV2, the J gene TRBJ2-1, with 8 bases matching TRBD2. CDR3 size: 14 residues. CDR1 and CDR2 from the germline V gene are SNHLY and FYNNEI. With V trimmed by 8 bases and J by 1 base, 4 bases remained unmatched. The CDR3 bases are TGTGCCAGCGAACTAGCGGTTTCCTACAATGAGCAGTTCTTC. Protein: CASELAVSYNEQFF.

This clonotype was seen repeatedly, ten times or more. CDR3 residues: CASSQGISSSYNEQFF. CDR3 nucleotide sequence: TGTGCCAGCAGCCAAGGGATCTCCAGCTCCTACAATGAGCAGTTCTTC. The V call is TRBV14, the J call TRBJ2-1; D is unclear. CDR3 length: 16 residues. The V end lost 1 base, the J end lost 0 bases, and 10 bases lay between the germline ends. Germline V gene lookup returns CDR1 SGHDN and CDR2 FVKESK.

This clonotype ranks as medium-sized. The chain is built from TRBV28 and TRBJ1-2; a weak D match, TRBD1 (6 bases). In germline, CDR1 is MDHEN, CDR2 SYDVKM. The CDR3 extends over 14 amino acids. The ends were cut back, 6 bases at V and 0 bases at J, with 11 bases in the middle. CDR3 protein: CASRPQGTNYGYTF. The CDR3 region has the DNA TGTGCCAGCAGGCCACAGGGTACTAACTATGGCTACACCTTC.

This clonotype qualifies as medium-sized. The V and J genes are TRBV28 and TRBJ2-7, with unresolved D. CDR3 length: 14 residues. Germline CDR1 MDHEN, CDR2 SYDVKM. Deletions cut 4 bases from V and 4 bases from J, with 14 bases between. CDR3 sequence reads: CASSSPPQSYEQYF. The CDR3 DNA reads TGTGCCAGCAGTTCCCCGCCCCAAAGTTACGAGCAGTACTTC. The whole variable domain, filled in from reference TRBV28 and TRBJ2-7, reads DVKVTQSSRYLVKRTGEKVFLECVQDMDHENMFWYRQDPGLGLRLIYFSYDVKMKEKGDIPEGYSVSREKKERFSLILESASTNQTSMYLCASSSPPQSYEQYFGPGTRLTVT.

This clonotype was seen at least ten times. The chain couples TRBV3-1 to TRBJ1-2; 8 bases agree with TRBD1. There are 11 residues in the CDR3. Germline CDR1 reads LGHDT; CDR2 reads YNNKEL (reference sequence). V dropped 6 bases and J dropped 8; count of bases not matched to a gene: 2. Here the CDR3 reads CASRSGGGYTF. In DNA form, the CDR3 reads TGTGCCAGCAGGTCAGGGGGCGGCTACACCTTC.

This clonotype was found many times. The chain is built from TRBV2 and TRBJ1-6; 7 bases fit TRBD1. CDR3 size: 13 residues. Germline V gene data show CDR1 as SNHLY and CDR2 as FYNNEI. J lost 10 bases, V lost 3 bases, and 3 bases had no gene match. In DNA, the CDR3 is TGTGCCAGCAGTGAGATGACAGGGTCACCCCTCCACTTT. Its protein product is CASSEMTGSPLHF. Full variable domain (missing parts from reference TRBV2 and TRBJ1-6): EPEVTQTPSHQVTQMGQEVILRCVPISNHLYFYWYRQILGQKVEFLVSFYNNEISEKSEIFDDQFSVERPDGSNFTLKIRSTKLEDSAMYFCASSEMTGSPLHFGNGTRLTVT.

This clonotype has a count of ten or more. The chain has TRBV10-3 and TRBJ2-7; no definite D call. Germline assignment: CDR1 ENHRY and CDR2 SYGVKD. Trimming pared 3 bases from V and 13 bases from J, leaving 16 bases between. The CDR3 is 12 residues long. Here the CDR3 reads CAISDPRPPVYF. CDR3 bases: TGTGCCATCAGTGATCCCCGCCCCCCGGTCTACTTC.

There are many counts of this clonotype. The CDR3 nucleotides are TGCAGCGTCGAGCCGAGCTCTGGGGCCAACGTCCTGACTTTC. Encoded protein: CSVEPSSGANVLTF. This rearrangement joins TRBV29-1 to TRBJ2-6; no clear D. Germline assignment: CDR1 SQVTM and CDR2 ANQGSEA. With 6 bases removed from V and 0 bases from J, the gap between germline ends came to 9 bases. This CDR3 spans 14 amino acids.

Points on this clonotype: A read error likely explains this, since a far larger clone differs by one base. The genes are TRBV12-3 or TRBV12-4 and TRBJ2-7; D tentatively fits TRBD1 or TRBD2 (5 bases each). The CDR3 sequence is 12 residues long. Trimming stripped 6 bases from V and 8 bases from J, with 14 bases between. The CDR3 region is CASSPGRDQQYF. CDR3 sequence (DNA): TGTGCCAGCAGCCCGGGCAGGGACCAGCAGTACTTC.

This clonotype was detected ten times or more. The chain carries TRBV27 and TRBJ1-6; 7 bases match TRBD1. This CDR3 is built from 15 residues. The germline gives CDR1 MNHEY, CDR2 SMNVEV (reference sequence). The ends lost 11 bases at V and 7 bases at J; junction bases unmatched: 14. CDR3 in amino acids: CACSWGQGVNSPLHF. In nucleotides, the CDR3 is TGTGCCTGCTCGTGGGGGCAGGGGGTAAATTCACCCCTCCACTTT.

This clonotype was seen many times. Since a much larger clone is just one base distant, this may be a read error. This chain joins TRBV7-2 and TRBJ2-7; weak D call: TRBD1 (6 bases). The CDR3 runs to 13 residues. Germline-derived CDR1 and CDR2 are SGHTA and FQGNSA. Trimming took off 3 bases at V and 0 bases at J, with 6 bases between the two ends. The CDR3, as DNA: TGTGCCAGCAGCTTGGACAGCTCCTACGAGCAGTACTTC. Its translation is CASSLDSSYEQYF.

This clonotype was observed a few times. The CDR3 DNA reads as TGTGCCAGCAGCTTAAACAGTTACAATGAGCAGTTCTTC. Translating gives CASSLNSYNEQFF. This rearrangement joins TRBV7-3 to TRBJ2-1; D remains unclear. The V gene's germline CDR1 is SGHTA and CDR2 FQGTGA. V lost 1 base, J lost 4 bases, and 5 bases lay in between. This CDR3 comprises 13 residues.